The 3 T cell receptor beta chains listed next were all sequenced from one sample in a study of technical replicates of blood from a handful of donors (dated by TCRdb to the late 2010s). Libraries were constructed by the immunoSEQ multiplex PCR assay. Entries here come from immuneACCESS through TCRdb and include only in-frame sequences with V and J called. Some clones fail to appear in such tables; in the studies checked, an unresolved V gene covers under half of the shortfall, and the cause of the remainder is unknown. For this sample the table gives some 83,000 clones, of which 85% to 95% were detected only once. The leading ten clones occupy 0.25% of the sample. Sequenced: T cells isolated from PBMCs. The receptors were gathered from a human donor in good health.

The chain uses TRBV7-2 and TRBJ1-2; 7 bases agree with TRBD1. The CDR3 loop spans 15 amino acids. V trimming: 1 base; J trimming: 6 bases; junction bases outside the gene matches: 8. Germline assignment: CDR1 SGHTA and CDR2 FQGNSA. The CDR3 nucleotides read TGTGCCAGCAGCTTAGTCCCAGGGGGTGTTGATGGCTACACCTTC. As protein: CASSLVPGGVDGYTF.

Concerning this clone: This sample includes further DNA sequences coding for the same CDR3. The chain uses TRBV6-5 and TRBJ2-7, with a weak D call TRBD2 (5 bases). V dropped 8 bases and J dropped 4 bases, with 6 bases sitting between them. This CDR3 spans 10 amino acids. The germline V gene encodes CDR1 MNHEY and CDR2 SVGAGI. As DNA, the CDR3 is TGTGCCAGCGGGAGTTACGAGCAGTACTTC. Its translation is CASGSYEQYF.

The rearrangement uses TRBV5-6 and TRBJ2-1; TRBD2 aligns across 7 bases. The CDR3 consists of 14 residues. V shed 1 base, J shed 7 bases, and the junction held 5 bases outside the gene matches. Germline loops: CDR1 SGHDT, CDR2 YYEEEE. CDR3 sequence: CASSLYGGFNEQFF. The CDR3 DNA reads TGTGCCAGCAGCTTGTACGGGGGGTTTAATGAGCAGTTCTTC.